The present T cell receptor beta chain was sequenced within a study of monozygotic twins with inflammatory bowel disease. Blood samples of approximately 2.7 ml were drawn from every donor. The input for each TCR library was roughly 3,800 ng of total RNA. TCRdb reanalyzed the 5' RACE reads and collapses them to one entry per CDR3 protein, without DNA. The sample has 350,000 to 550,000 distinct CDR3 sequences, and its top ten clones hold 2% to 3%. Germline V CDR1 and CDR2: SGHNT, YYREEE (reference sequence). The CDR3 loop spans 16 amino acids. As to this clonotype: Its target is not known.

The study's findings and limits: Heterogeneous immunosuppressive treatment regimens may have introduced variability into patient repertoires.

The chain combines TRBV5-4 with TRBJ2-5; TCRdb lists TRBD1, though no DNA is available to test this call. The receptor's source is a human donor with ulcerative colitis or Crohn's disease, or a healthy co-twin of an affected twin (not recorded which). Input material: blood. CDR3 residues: CASSLPGQGVAETQYF.